Listed below are T cell receptor beta chains from one sample, sequenced in a study of T-cell reconstitution after alpha-beta-depleted transplantation in children. TCRdb analysed the PCR reads with MiXCR anew, one entry per CDR3 protein. This table has fewer than 550,000 distinct CDR3 sequences, about 10% appearing once. The material sequenced was PBMCs, mostly from graft donor cells, taken 180 days after TCRalphabeta/CD19-depleted stem cell transplant. The receptors were sampled from a female patient under 10 years old who had a stem cell transplant for aplastic anemia, so the T cells may come from the graft donor. Both conserved end residues are part of each CDR3. The order of the fields is V gene, D gene, clone size, J gene, CDR3 protein, CDR3 DNA. A D gene is named only where the DNA matches it firmly. The listing skips clone size in some rows; elsewhere it reads once, few, many or a size class.

TRBV7-2	.	few	TRBJ2-3	CASTGVKWGLADTQYF	TGTGCCAGCACCGGAGTAAAGTGGGGTCTGGCAGATACGCAGTATTTT
TRBV5-1	.	many	TRBJ2-1	CASSLAQGRNEQFF	TGCGCCAGCAGCTTGGCCCAGGGCCGCAATGAGCAGTTCTTC
TRBV20-1	TRBD2	.	TRBJ2-7	CSAKTSGSYEQYF	TGCAGTGCAAAGACTAGCGGGAGTTACGAGCAGTACTTC
TRBV29-1	TRBD2	few	TRBJ2-5	CSARTSGRPAVRTQYF	TGCAGCGCCCGGACTAGCGGGAGGCCAGCTGTTCGCACCCAGTACTTC
TRBV27	TRBD1	once	TRBJ2-1	CASSLLPEMTGLNISEQFF	TGTGCCAGCAGTTTATTGCCCGAGATGACAGGGTTAAATATCAGTGAGCAGTTCTTC
TRBV20-1	TRBD2	few	TRBJ2-1	CSARPLAGGPNEQFF	TGCAGTGCTAGACCTCTAGCGGGAGGGCCGAATGAGCAGTTCTTC
TRBV10-3	TRBD2	few	TRBJ2-1	CAISESILPTSGRYNEQFF	TGTGCCATCAGTGAGTCGATTCTTCCGACTAGCGGGAGGTACAATGAGCAGTTCTTC
TRBV28	TRBD2	many	TRBJ2-5	CASSTLAGGWETQYF	TGTGCCAGCAGTACCCTAGCGGGGGGGTGGGAGACCCAGTACTTC
TRBV29-1	.	few	TRBJ2-5	CSVDPRGLTQYF	TGCAGCGTTGACCCCCGTGGGTTGACCCAGTACTTC
TRBV14	.	many	TRBJ2-1	CASSQGSGRSYNEQFF	TGTGCCAGCAGCCAAGGGAGCGGACGTTCCTACAATGAGCAGTTCTTC
TRBV28	.	.	TRBJ1-1	CASILTSRPVNTEAFF	TGTGCCAGCATCCTCACGAGCAGGCCTGTCAACACTGAAGCTTTCTTT
TRBV28	.	.	TRBJ1-4	CASSFPDTDYATNEKLFF	TGTGCCAGCAGTTTCCCCGATACGGACTATGCAACTAATGAAAAACTGTTTTTT
TRBV20-1	.	.	TRBJ2-1	CSESSDYNEQFF	TGCAGTGAGTCTAGCGACTACAATGAGCAGTTCTTC
TRBV11-2	TRBD1	few	TRBJ2-7	CASSFVPRHTDRGQRSYEQYF	TGTGCCAGCAGCTTCGTGCCTCGCCATACGGACAGGGGTCAAAGGTCCTACGAGCAGTACTTC
TRBV3-1	TRBD2	.	TRBJ2-5	CASSLWTSTEETQYF	TGTGCCAGCAGCCTGTGGACTAGTACGGAAGAGACCCAGTACTTC
TRBV12-3/TRBV12-4	TRBD1	few	TRBJ1-2	CASSARGFYGYTF	TGTGCCAGCTCGGCCAGGGGGTTCTATGGCTACACCTTC
TRBV29-1	.	few	TRBJ2-6	CSVMTGSGANVLTF	TGCAGCGTAATGACGGGCTCTGGGGCCAACGTCCTGACTTTC
TRBV6-1	.	.	TRBJ1-1	CASSDATGQNTEAFF	TGTGCCAGCAGTGACGCGACAGGACAGAACACTGAAGCTTTCTTT
TRBV6-5	.	.	TRBJ1-1	CASSYDRKPTVRGAFF	TGTGCCAGCAGTTACGACAGGAAACCAACGGTCAGAGGAGCTTTCTTT
TRBV12-3/TRBV12-4	TRBD1	many	TRBJ1-1	CASSFTGVGSNEAFF	TGTGCCAGCAGTTTCACAGGGGTAGGTTCCAACGAAGCTTTCTTT
TRBV30	.	.	TRBJ2-5	CAWSRTAGETQYF	TGTGCCTGGAGTCGCACCGCCGGGGAGACCCAGTACTTC
TRBV12-3/TRBV12-4	.	few	TRBJ2-3	CASSHERTDTQYF	TGTGCCAGCAGCCATGAGCGGACAGATACGCAGTATTTT
TRBV4-1	.	few	TRBJ1-1	CASSQEKYRDTEAFF	TGCGCCAGCAGCCAAGAAAAGTACAGGGACACTGAAGCTTTCTTT
TRBV6-1	.	.	TRBJ2-7	CASRRGGQSEQYF	TGTGCCAGCAGGAGGGGGGGACAGTCCGAGCAGTACTTC
TRBV6-2/TRBV6-3	.	few	TRBJ1-1	CATRPRLNTEAFF	TGTGCCACCCGACCCAGACTCAACACTGAAGCTTTCTTT